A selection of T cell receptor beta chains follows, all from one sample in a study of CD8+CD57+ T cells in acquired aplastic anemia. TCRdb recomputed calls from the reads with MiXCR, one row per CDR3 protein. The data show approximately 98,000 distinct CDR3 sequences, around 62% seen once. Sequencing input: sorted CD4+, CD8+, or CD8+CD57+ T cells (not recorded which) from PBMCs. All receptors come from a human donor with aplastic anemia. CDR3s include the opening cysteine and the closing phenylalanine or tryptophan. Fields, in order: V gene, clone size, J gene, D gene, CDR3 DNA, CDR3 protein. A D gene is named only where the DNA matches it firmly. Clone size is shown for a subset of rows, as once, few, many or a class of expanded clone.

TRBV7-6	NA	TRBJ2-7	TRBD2	TGTGCCAGCAGCTTAGCGCGGGGGTCCGAGCAGTACTTC	CASSLARGSEQYF
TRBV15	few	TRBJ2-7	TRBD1	TGTGCCACCTCCCGGACAGGCAACGAGCAGTACTTC	CATSRTGNEQYF
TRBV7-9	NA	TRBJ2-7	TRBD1	TGTGCCAGCAGCCTAGGACAGGGTGGACCCTACGAGCAGTACTTC	CASSLGQGGPYEQYF
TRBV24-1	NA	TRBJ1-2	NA	TGTGCCACCAGTGATGCCTCGGCAGGGCCCAGGGACGGCTACACCTTC	CATSDASAGPRDGYTF
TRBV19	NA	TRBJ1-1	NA	TGTGCCAGTAGTATGGGGGTGCGGGGCACTGAAGCTTTCTTT	CASSMGVRGTEAFF
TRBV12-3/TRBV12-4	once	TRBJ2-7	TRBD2	TGTGCCAGCACCCAATACCCGGGGGAGGGGTACGAGCAGTACTTC	CASTQYPGEGYEQYF
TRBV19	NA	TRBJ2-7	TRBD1	TGTGCCAGTAGTAAGGGACAGACCTACGAGCAGTACTTC	CASSKGQTYEQYF
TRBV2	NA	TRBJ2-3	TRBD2	TGTGCCAGCGGTCTAGCGGGCACAGATACGCAGTATTTT	CASGLAGTDTQYF
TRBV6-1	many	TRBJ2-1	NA	TGTGCCAGCAGGGGGGTAGCGACCTACAATGAGCAGTTCTTC	CASRGVATYNEQFF
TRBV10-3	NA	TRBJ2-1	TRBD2	TGTGCCATCGGCTCGAGTTGGCGGGAGGGCCTAACACACAATGAGCAGTTCTTC	CAIGSSWREGLTHNEQFF
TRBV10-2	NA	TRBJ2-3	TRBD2	TGCGCCAACAGTCGGACTAGCGGCCAAAGCACAGATACGCAGTATTTT	CANSRTSGQSTDTQYF
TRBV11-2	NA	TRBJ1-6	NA	TGTGCCAGCAGCCAACGTCGGGTTTCGGGATCACCCCTCCACTTT	CASSQRRVSGSPLHF
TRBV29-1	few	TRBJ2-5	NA	TGCAGCGTTGCACCGAACCAAGAGACCCAGTACTTC	CSVAPNQETQYF
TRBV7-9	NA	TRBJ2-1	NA	TGTGCCAGCAGCTTGATCTATGAGCAGTTCTTC	CASSLIYEQFF
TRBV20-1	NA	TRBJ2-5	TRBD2	TGCAGTGCTAGAGATCCTAGCGGGCCGCAAGAGACCCAGTACTTC	CSARDPSGPQETQYF
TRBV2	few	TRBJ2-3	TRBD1	TGTGCCAGCAGAACCGGGACAGGGGTTCCCGATACGCAGTATTTT	CASRTGTGVPDTQYF
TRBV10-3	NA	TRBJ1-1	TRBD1	TGTGCCATCAGTTCAACAGGGGCAGACACTGAAGCTTTCTTT	CAISSTGADTEAFF
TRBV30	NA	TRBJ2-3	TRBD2	TGTGCCTGGAACCCGGGACTAGAAACAGATACGCAGTATTTT	CAWNPGLETDTQYF
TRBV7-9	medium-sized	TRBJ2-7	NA	TGTGCCAGCAGTTCCGACCCCTACGAGCAGTACTTC	CASSSDPYEQYF
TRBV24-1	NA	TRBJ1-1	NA	TGTGCCACCAGATCTCAGGGAGAAGCTTTCTTT	CATRSQGEAFF
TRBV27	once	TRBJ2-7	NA	TGTGCCAGCAGCTCCACCAGACCGTACGAGCAGTACTTC	CASSSTRPYEQYF
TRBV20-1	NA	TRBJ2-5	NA	TGCAGTGCTAGAGTGAGGGACAATTGGGAGACCCAGTACTTC	CSARVRDNWETQYF